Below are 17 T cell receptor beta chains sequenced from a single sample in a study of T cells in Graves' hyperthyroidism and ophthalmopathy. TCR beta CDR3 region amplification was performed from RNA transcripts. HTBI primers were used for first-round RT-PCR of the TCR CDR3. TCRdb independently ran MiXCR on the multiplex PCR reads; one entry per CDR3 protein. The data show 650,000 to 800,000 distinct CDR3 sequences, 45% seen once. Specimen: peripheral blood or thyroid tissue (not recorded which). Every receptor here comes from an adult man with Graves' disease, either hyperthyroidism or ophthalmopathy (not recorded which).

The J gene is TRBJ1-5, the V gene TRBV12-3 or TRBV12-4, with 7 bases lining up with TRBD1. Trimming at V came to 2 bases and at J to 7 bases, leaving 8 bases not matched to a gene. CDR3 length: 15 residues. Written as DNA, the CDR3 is TGTGCCAGCAGTTTAAAAGGGGGCGACGAACAGCCCCAGCATTTT. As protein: CASSLKGGDEQPQHF.

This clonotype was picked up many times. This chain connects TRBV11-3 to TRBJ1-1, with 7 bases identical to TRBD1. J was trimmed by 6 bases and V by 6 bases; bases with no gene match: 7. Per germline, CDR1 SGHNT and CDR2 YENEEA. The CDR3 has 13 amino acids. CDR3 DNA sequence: TGTGCCAGCAGTCAGACAGGGCTCGCTGAAGCTTTCTTT. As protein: CASSQTGLAEAFF. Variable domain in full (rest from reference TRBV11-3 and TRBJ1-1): EAGVVQSPRYKIIEKKQPVAFWCNPISGHNTLYWYLQNLGQGPELLIRYENEEAVDDSQLPKDRFSAERLKGVDSTLKIQPAELGDSAVYLCASSQTGLAEAFFGQGTRLTVV.

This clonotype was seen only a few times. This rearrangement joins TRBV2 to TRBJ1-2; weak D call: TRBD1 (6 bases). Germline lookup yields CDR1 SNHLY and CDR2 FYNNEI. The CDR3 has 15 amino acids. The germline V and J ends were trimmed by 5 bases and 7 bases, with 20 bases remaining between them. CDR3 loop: CASSLGSGAEGGYTF. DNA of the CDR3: TGTGCCAGCAGTTTAGGATCAGGGGCTGAGGGTGGCTACACCTTC.

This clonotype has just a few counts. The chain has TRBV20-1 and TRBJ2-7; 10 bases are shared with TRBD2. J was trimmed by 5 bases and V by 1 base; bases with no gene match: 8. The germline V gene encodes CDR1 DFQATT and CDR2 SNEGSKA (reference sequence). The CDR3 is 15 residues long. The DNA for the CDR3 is TGCAGTGCTAGAGTGGCGGGACTAGCGTTCAACGAGCAGTACTTC. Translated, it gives CSARVAGLAFNEQYF.

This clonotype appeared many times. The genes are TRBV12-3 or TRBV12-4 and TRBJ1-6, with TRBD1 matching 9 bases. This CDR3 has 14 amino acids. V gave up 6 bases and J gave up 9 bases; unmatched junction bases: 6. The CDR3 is CASRPDRGFSPLHF. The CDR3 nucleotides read TGTGCCAGCAGACCGGACAGGGGATTTTCACCCCTCCACTTT.

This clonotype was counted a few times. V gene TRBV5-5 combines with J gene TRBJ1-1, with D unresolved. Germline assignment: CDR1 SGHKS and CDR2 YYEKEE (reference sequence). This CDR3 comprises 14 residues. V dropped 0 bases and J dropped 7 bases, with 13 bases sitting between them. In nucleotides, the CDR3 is TGTGCCAGCAGCTTGGCCGGGGAGGATCATGAAGCTTTCTTT. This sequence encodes CASSLAGEDHEAFF.

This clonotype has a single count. This chain's CDR3 is CSAMDQGSPLHF. The CDR3 DNA is TGCAGCGCCATGGACCAGGGATCACCCCTCCACTTT. The chain is built from TRBV29-1 and TRBJ1-6, with D tentatively TRBD1 (5 bases). The V gene lost 7 bases and the J gene lost 10 bases, with 14 bases spanning the gap. The CDR3 has 12 amino acids. Germline V gene lookup returns CDR1 SQVTM and CDR2 ANQGSEA.

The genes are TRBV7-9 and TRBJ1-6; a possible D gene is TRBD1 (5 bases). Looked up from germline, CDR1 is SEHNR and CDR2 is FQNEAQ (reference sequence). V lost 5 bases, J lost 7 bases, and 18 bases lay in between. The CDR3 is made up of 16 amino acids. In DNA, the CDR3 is TGTGCCAGCAGCCCCCTATTGGGGGGGAGGAATTCACCCCTCCACTTT. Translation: CASSPLLGGRNSPLHF.

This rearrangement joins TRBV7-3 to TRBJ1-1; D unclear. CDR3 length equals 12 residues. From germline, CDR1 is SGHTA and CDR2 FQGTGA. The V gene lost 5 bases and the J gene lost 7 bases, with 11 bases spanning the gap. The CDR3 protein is CASSVGGFEAFF. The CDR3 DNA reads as TGTGCCAGCAGCGTGGGAGGGTTTGAAGCTTTCTTT.

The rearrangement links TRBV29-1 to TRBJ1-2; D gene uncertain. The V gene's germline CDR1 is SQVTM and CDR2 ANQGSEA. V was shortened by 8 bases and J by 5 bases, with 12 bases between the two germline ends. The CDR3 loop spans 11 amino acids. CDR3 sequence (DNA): TGCAGCTTAGGCAGCGCTTATGGCTACACCTTC. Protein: CSLGSAYGYTF.

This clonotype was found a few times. DNA for the CDR3: TGCGCCAGCAGCCCGGGACTGCTGAACACTGAAGCTTTCTTT. Amino acid sequence: CASSPGLLNTEAFF. V gene TRBV5-1 combines with J gene TRBJ1-1, with a possible D match to TRBD1 (5 bases). Deletions cut 4 bases from V and 0 bases from J, with 10 bases between. The CDR3 totals 14 residues. Per the germline V gene, CDR1 is SGHRS and CDR2 is YFSETQ.

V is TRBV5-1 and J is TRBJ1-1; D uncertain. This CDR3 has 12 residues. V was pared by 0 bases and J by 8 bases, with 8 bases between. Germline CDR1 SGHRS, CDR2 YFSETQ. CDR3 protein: CASSLDAGEAFF. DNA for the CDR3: TGCGCCAGCAGCTTGGATGCCGGCGAAGCTTTCTTT.

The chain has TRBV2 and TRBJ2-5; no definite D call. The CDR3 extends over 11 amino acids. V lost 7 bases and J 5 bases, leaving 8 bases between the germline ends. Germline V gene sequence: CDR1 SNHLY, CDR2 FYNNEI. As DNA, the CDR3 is TGTGCCAGCATTTACCGGGAGACCCAGTACTTC. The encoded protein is CASIYRETQYF. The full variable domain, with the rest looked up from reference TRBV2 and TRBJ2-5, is EPEVTQTPSHQVTQMGQEVILRCVPISNHLYFYWYRQILGQKVEFLVSFYNNEISEKSEIFDDQFSVERPDGSNFTLKIRSTKLEDSAMYFCASIYRETQYFGPGTRLLVL.

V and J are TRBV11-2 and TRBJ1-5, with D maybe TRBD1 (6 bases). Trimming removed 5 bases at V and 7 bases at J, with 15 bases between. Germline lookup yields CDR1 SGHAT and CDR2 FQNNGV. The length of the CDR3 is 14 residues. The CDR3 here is CASSPRGGEQPQHF. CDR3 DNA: TGTGCCAGCAGCCCGCGGGGGGGCGAGCAGCCCCAGCATTTT.

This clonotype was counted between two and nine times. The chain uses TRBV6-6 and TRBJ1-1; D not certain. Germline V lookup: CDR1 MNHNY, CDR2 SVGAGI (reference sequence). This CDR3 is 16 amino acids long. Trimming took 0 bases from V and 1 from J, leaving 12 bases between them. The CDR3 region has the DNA TGTGCCAGCAGTTACTCGAGGGAGGCAGCGAACACTGAAGCTTTCTTT. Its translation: CASSYSREAANTEAFF.

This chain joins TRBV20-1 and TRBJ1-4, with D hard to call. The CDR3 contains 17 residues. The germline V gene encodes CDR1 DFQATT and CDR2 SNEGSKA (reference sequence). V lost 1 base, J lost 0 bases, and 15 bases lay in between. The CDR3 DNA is TGCAGTGCTAGAGCAGAAGGAGTGGTTTCAACTAATGAAAAACTGTTTTTT. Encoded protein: CSARAEGVVSTNEKLFF.

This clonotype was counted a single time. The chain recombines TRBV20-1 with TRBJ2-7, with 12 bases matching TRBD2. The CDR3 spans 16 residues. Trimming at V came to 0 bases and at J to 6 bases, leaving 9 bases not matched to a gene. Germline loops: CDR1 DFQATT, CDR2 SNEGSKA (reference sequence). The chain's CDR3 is CSARDRTSGTRSEQYF. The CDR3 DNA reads TGCAGTGCTAGAGATCGGACTAGCGGGACCCGGAGCGAGCAGTACTTC.